This T cell receptor beta chain came from a study of cytomegalovirus exposure and HLA in healthy donors (dated by TCRdb to about 2017). Regarding the research as a whole: An earlier analysis of roughly 500 of the donors reported 250 to 300 Gb of sequence data and around 110 million unique TCR beta sequences obtained from about 179 million T cells. Approximately 300 gigabases of sequencing data and approximately 80 million unique TCR sequences were included in an early release covering around 650 HLA-typed donors. Among the roughly 400 genotyped donors, 75% to 90% belonged to the genetic ancestry cluster associated with self-reported Caucasian donors. The study aimed to test whether cataloging public T cell receptors could reveal signatures of past pathogen exposure. The study used immunosequencing to profile the T cell repertoires of some 600 subjects and linked those repertoires to cytomegalovirus serostatus. A separate validation cohort of more than 100 different subjects was used in addition to the roughly 700-subject first cohort. High-throughput TCR immunosequencing, statistical association of individual TCRs with disease status, and machine learning were combined to predict cytomegalovirus infection status. To study patterns of TCR occurrence, a later analysis re-analyzed previously published TCR beta repertoires from hundreds of donors and added high-resolution HLA genotyping. Rather than using new phenotypic data, the later analysis identified candidate immune exposures from TCR beta sequences and from how often those sequences occurred across donors. An earlier analysis of 587 of the donors used high-throughput TCR beta sequencing to judge whether each TCR beta V gene segment behaved as functional or pseudogenic. Alongside the repertoire data, information on donor age, sex, ethnicity and CMV serostatus was compiled. Genome-wide SNP genotypes for about three fifths of the roughly 670 donors were used in a later genetic analysis, which treated that subset as a discovery cohort. Every repertoire in the discovery cohort had been generated on one and the same sequencing platform. Both class I and class II loci were covered by HLA typing, at four-digit resolution. The number of donors typed differed by locus, with roughly 629-640 for A, B, C, DRB1 and DQB1, more than 500 for DQA1, under 610 for DPA1, and some 440 for DPB1. Five DR-DQ haplotypes were handled as single units for association and clustering because linkage in the cohort was strong. Among about 400 genotyped donors of the cohort, an average of roughly 230,000 unique TCR beta nucleotide sequences was sequenced per donor, of which 15% to 20% were non-productive. What the work shows at the level of the full study, not this receptor alone: Only TCR beta chains were sequenced in this cohort, and the absence of alpha or paired-chain data limited detectable features. According to a later analysis, TCR association rates differed among HLA loci, with DRB1 alleles showing the most associated TCRs and HLA-C alleles showing the fewest. Because some donors lacked HLA typing at each locus, the association tests relied only on the typed subset. While some public TCRs were present in many individuals, most TCR sequences turned up only very rarely across donors. Roughly uniform sequencing depth across donors was assumed in presence/absence analyses, although this assumption may not hold. Several of the top co-occurrence clusters appeared to be linked to parvovirus B19, influenza, CMV and Epstein-Barr virus, according to a later analysis. In vitro tests confirmed that a few of the cytomegalovirus-associated TCR beta chains recognize cytomegalovirus antigens. A cluster of highly shared sequence variants was judged likely to be a technical artifact of the sequencing pipeline. An earlier analysis of approximately 570 of the donors showed that most TCR beta V segments appeared in productive rearrangements either about 87% or about 30% of the time, which broadly matched IMGT annotations. A later analysis found that HLA-associated TCR beta chains were more clonally expanded and had lower generation probabilities than equally common non-associated chains. A further reported finding was that TCR beta sequences accurately predicted the HLA-A and HLA-B alleles for most subjects in the first cohort. Over 15 rarely observed V segments, including chromosome 9 orphons, were excluded from the earlier analysis of a few hundred of the donors because counts were too low. Cytomegalovirus status was reported to be diagnosed by the classifier with high specificity and sensitivity in both the original and validation cohorts. Immune exposure information for the cohort was limited to CMV serostatus. The study gave a list of about 150 TCR beta chains associated with cytomegalovirus. When HLA alleles, especially DR and DQ, strongly co-occurred, TCR associations were difficult to assign to individual alleles. Linkage disequilibrium might explain the correlated functional status among segregating V segments, but an unknown experimental factor could not be ruled out. Most CMV-associated TCR beta chains appeared to be HLA-restricted in a later analysis, and the HLA associations seemed to be driven largely by CMV exposure. A later genetic analysis associated a missense DCLRE1C variant with V-gene and J-gene trimming of TCR beta chains, and an independent cohort replicated the association. It was suggested by the authors that the approach could potentially be generalized to other disease states and immunological phenotypes. Some IMGT-functional V segments, including TRBV6-2 and TRBV6-3, could not be distinguished by the 87-base-pair reads and were therefore excluded. A later analysis associated 15,000 or so TCR beta sequences with specific HLA alleles at a false discovery rate of 0.05. In a later genetic analysis, fewer N-insertions in productive TCRs were reported among donors in an Asian-associated ancestry cluster than the roughly 700-donor mean.

The germline V gene (reference sequence) provides CDR1 SEHNR and CDR2 FQNEAQ. The germline V and J ends show losses of 5 bases and 4 bases respectively, and no gene match explains 9 bases of the junction. The CDR3, cysteine through phenylalanine, is 16 amino acids long. Only the CDR3 region is kept as DNA, spanning 48 bases read in frame from base 1. For this clone: This clone's antigen is unknown. Base qualities are not provided; no much larger clone lies one nucleotide away.

Library generation was performed with the immunoSEQ multiplex PCR assay. The multiplex PCR relied on a mix of 60 forward primers for TCR Vbeta segments and 13 reverse primers for TCR Jbeta segments. Amplification of the CDR3 region of rearranged TCR beta genes was performed with a multiplex PCR assay on genomic DNA. Amplified TCR beta libraries were sequenced as 87-base-pair reads on the Illumina HiSeq System. Per the source publication's procedure: A later analysis counted some 80 million unique TCR beta chains across the 640 or so repertoires, and 10 million to 11 million of these chains were shared by at least two donors. To remove PCR and sequencing errors, raw reads were error-corrected and collapsed into unique sequences using a nearest-neighbor algorithm that merged closely related sequences. V, D and J gene segments were assigned by aligning CDR3 sequences to IMGT reference sequences. For a sequence to be retained, a match of at least six nucleotides to both a V gene segment and a J gene segment was required. A rearrangement was called productive if the CDR3 had no stop codons and remained in frame with V and J, and every other rearrangement was called non-productive. Following IMGT convention, CDR3 was defined as the stretch from the second conserved V-encoded cysteine to the conserved J-encoded phenylalanine. In an earlier analysis of around 540 of the donors, sequences lacking an unambiguous match to a single V gene segment were excluded. An earlier analysis of 550 to 650 of the donors classified V segments as functional when productive rearrangements were above 56.7% and as segregating when the standard deviation between donors was above 5%. To diagnose cytomegalovirus status from the catalog of TCR beta chain sequences, a statistical classification framework was built. In a later analysis, V and J genes were assigned by comparing TCR nucleotide sequences against IMGT/GENE-DB human TR gene sequences. A later analysis assigned CDR3 sequences and most-parsimonious VDJ recombination scenarios with the TCRdist pipeline. In a later analysis, each TCR beta chain was defined by its CDR3 amino acid sequence together with its V-gene family, and reads without a unique V-gene family were excluded. In a later analysis, 450 to 600 highly shared, low-generation-probability nucleotide sequences were removed to address suspected cross-contamination and a sequencing artifact. A later analysis calculated a clonal expansion index for each public chain from normalized within-repertoire ranks of inferred template counts. In a later analysis, generation probabilities were computed using a VDJ recombination model fitted to out-of-frame rearrangements, and the results were checked against IGoR. A later analysis scored TCR-TCR, TCR-HLA and TCR-CMV co-occurrence with hypergeometric tests, applying a repertoire-size bias correction to TCR pairs. False discovery rates were estimated in a later analysis by permuting HLA or CMV assignments 20 times. A later analysis grouped co-occurring TCRs with DBSCAN, adding TCRdist sequence similarity when clustering within HLA-allele-positive subsets. Co-occurrence clustering excluded repertoires with fewer than 30,000 or more than 120,000 public chains, plus five with anomalous nucleotide sharing. TCRdb stores this immuneACCESS table with in-frame sequences only. Part of the clones is absent; in the studies checked, under half of the shortfall reflects unresolved V genes, and no reason is known for the rest. From that table come the V and J calls and clone size; the DNA was used to work out D and trimming. The sample table records 170,000 or so clones; around 86% of these occur just once. The ten most abundant clones make up roughly 1.5% of the sample.

The cohort comprised 710 or so healthy bone marrow donors. At the time of sampling, every cohort member was nominally healthy, though immune exposures that went unrecorded were likely present. The donor was CMV seronegative and was included in the group of a few hundred seronegative cohort members. A peripheral blood sample was collected from each donor, and TCR beta sequencing was performed on peripheral blood mononuclear cells. Genomic DNA was extracted from the blood cell samples with the Qiagen DNeasy Blood Extraction Kit. The sequenced sample was PBMCs. The clonotype originates from a man in his fifties or sixties in good health and CMV-seronegative. The sequence is built from TRBV7-9 and TRBJ1-4, with 8 bases matching TRBD1. At the DNA level, the sequence is TGTGCCAGCAGCCCTAGCAGGACAGGGATTAATGAAAAACTGTTTTTT. This gives the protein CASSPSRTGINEKLFF.